This is a list of T cell receptor beta chains from one sample in a study of STAT5B mutations in CD4+ large granular lymphocyte leukemia. Measured with immunoSEQ multiplex PCR; TCRdb has only the in-frame clones, and not every one. The sample gives 15,000 to 20,000 clones, about four fifths of which show up once; 13% is in the top ten. The source material was CD4+ T cells from blood buffy coats. The receptors derive from a human donor in good health. Both conserved end residues are part of each CDR3. The D gene is left open where the match is weak. Not all rows give a size; the values are once, few, many and, for expanded clones, a class.

size,V,J,D,DNA,CDR3
-,TRBV11-2,TRBJ2-2,-,TGTGCCAGCAGCCCCCCGGGATCCCGGTTCTCCGGGGAGCTGTTTTTT,CASSPPGSRFSGELFF
-,TRBV7-9,TRBJ1-1,-,TGTGCCAGCAGCTTAGACAGCGTTTCGACTGAAGCTTTCTTT,CASSLDSVSTEAFF
-,TRBV7-8,TRBJ1-5,TRBD1,TGTGCCAGCAGCCGAAAAGAGGGACAGGGAAGCAATCAGCCCCAGCATTTT,CASSRKEGQGSNQPQHF
few,TRBV15,TRBJ1-1,-,TGTGCCACCAGCAGAGATTCCCACCTCACTGAAGCTTTCTTT,CATSRDSHLTEAFF
-,TRBV29-1,TRBJ1-1,-,TGCAGCGTTGAACAGCCGCTGGGGGACACTGAAGCTTTCTTT,CSVEQPLGDTEAFF
-,TRBV11-3,TRBJ2-1,TRBD1,TGTGCCAGCAGCCCCCGGACAGGAGTCTACAATGAGCAGTTCTTC,CASSPRTGVYNEQFF
-,TRBV7-9,TRBJ1-3,-,TGTGCCAGCAGCTACGGAAGTAGGGACACCATATATTTT,CASSYGSRDTIYF
-,TRBV9,TRBJ2-6,TRBD1,TGTGCCAGCAGCGAAGGGACAGGGGGCGCTTATGGGGCCAACGTCCTGACTTTC,CASSEGTGGAYGANVLTF
once,TRBV4-2,TRBJ1-3,TRBD1,TGTGCCAGCAGCCAGACCTCACAGGGGTGGGCTGGAAACACCATATATTTT,CASSQTSQGWAGNTIYF
-,TRBV6-1,TRBJ2-1,TRBD2,TGTGCCAGCGCAAGGACTAGCGGGACGTTCAATGAGCAGTTCTTC,CASARTSGTFNEQFF
-,TRBV5-4,TRBJ1-2,TRBD1,TGTGCCAGCAGTCCGGGACAGGGGGCGCTGAACTATGGCTACACCTTC,CASSPGQGALNYGYTF
-,TRBV9,TRBJ2-2,-,TGTGCCAGCAGCACACAGGTTTGGGACACCGGGGAGCTGTTTTTT,CASSTQVWDTGELFF
-,TRBV6-6,TRBJ2-1,-,TGTGCCAGCGGACTCATCAATGAGCAGTTCTTC,CASGLINEQFF
-,TRBV29-1,TRBJ1-1,-,TGCAGCGCCCCCAGGGGACATTTGAACACTGAAGCTTTCTTT,CSAPRGHLNTEAFF
-,TRBV30,TRBJ1-1,-,TGTGCCTGGAGTGTGATTCAGGGGATGAGAATTTCAGAAGCTTTCTTT,CAWSVIQGMRISEAFF
-,TRBV5-6,TRBJ2-4,-,TGTGCCAGCAGCTTGGATAGTACAGGGAACAAAAACATTCAGTACTTC,CASSLDSTGNKNIQYF
-,TRBV9,TRBJ1-2,-,TGTGCCAGCAGCGTAGAGGCGGGAAGTTGGTATGGCTACACCTTC,CASSVEAGSWYGYTF
-,TRBV5-4,TRBJ1-2,-,TGTGCCAGCAGCCCGAAACAGAAGACGGATGGCTACACCTTC,CASSPKQKTDGYTF
-,TRBV25-1,TRBJ2-6,-,TGTGCCAGCAGTGAATTTTACGGGCCTGGGGCCAACGTCCTGACTTTC,CASSEFYGPGANVLTF
-,TRBV6-5,TRBJ1-1,-,TGTGCCAGCAGAGGAGACAGCTCGAACACTGAAGCTTTCTTT,CASRGDSSNTEAFF
-,TRBV4-1,TRBJ2-1,-,TGCGCCAGCAGCCAGACGGCAGCGTACAATGAGCAGTTCTTC,CASSQTAAYNEQFF
-,TRBV29-1,TRBJ1-1,-,TGCAGCGTTGACCGGGGGCTTACTGAAGCTTTCTTT,CSVDRGLTEAFF
-,TRBV4-1,TRBJ1-1,-,TGCGCCAGCAGCCGAAGAAGGGATGCTGAAGCTTTCTTT,CASSRRRDAEAFF
-,TRBV7-8,TRBJ2-7,-,TGTGCCAGCAGCCCACGGGGTGAGCAGTACTTC,CASSPRGEQYF
once,TRBV29-1,TRBJ2-1,-,TGCAGCGTTGGAGGGTTCCCCTACAATGAGCAGTTCTTC,CSVGGFPYNEQFF
-,TRBV7-3,TRBJ2-1,-,TGTGCCAGCAGCTTACTGTTGATACAGGGATGGAATGAGCAGTTCTTC,CASSLLLIQGWNEQFF
-,TRBV7-2,TRBJ2-1,-,TGTGCCAGCAGCTTAGTTAGAAATGAGCAGTTCTTC,CASSLVRNEQFF
-,TRBV7-9,TRBJ2-7,-,TGTGCCAGCAGCTATGGGGGATACGAGCAGTACTTC,CASSYGGYEQYF
-,TRBV7-2,TRBJ2-7,TRBD2,TGTGCCAGCAGGGCGGGACTAGCGTACGAGCAGTACTTC,CASRAGLAYEQYF
-,TRBV23-1,TRBJ1-2,-,TGCGCCAGCTCCGGACCTAAAGGCTACACCTTC,CASSGPKGYTF
-,TRBV6-1,TRBJ1-1,-,TGTGCCAGCAGTGAACCTGGGGCCATGAACACTGAAGCTTTCTTT,CASSEPGAMNTEAFF
-,TRBV19,TRBJ2-7,-,TGTGCCAGTAGGCCGGGACTCCTTTCTAGCTCCTACGAGCAGTACTTC,CASRPGLLSSSYEQYF
-,TRBV6-6,TRBJ1-3,TRBD1,TGTGCCAGCAGTCGGGACAGGGTAGATAGAAACACCATATATTTT,CASSRDRVDRNTIYF
-,TRBV11-2,TRBJ2-7,-,TGTGCCAGCAGCTTAGTAAGAGCCTACGAGCAGTACTTC,CASSLVRAYEQYF
-,TRBV30,TRBJ1-2,-,TGTGCCTGGAGTGTTAATGAGGGTTTTGGCTACACCTTC,CAWSVNEGFGYTF
-,TRBV6-5,TRBJ2-7,-,TGTGCCAGCAGTAACCAACAGGCCGCAGCCTACGAGCAGTACTTC,CASSNQQAAAYEQYF
-,TRBV5-4,TRBJ1-3,TRBD1,TGTGCCAGCAGCTTGGATGTCAGGGGGACTGGAAACACCATATATTTT,CASSLDVRGTGNTIYF
-,TRBV30,TRBJ2-4,-,TGTGCCTGGAGTGCCCACTGGGAGCGGGCCGGGAAAAACATTCAGTACTTC,CAWSAHWERAGKNIQYF
-,TRBV7-2,TRBJ2-3,TRBD2,TGTGCCAGCAGCCTTTGGACTAGCGGGACCTCCAGTACGCAGTATTTT,CASSLWTSGTSSTQYF
-,TRBV5-1,TRBJ1-1,TRBD1,TGCGCCAGCAGCTTGGGTTCAGGGGGCCCTGAAGCTTTCTTT,CASSLGSGGPEAFF
-,TRBV10-1,TRBJ2-7,TRBD1,TGCGCCAGCAGTGAATGGACAGGGGGCATCGACGAGCAGTACTTC,CASSEWTGGIDEQYF
-,TRBV29-1,TRBJ1-1,-,TGCAGCGGTGAGGGGCACACTGAAGCTTTCTTT,CSGEGHTEAFF
-,TRBV5-4,TRBJ2-7,TRBD2,TGTGCCAGCAGCTTGGCTAGCGGGAGGGGCTACGAGCAGTACTTC,CASSLASGRGYEQYF
-,TRBV7-8,TRBJ1-1,-,TGTGCCAGCAAACTAGAGGGACTGAACACTGAAGCTTTCTTT,CASKLEGLNTEAFF
-,TRBV6-4,TRBJ1-5,-,TGTGCCAGCGATCCGACTTGGGGGCCCCAGCATTTT,CASDPTWGPQHF
-,TRBV4-2,TRBJ2-1,-,TGTGCCAGCAGCCAAGATTTGTGGCTGGACTACAATGAGCAGTTCTTC,CASSQDLWLDYNEQFF
once,TRBV6-5,TRBJ1-2,-,TGTGCCAGCTCGACCGGCCCTACATTACAGGGCTACACCTTC,CASSTGPTLQGYTF
-,TRBV5-1,TRBJ2-2,-,TGCGCCAGCAGCTACGGACTACCGAACACCGGGGAGCTGTTTTTT,CASSYGLPNTGELFF
-,TRBV7-2,TRBJ1-1,TRBD1,TGTGCCAGCAGCTTAGAGGCAGGGGGATTTAACACTGAAGCTTTCTTT,CASSLEAGGFNTEAFF